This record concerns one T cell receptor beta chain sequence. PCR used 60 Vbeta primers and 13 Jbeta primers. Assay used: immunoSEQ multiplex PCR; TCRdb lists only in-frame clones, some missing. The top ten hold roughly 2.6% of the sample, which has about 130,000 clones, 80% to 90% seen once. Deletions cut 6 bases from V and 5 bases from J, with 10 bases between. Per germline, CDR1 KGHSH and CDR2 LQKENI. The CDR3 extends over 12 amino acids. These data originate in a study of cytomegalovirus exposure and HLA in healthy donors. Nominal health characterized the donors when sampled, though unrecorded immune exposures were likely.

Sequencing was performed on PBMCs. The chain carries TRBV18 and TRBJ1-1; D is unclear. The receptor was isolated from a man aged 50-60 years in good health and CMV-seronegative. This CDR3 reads CASSSPGTEAFF. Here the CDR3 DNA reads TGTGCCAGCTCTTCACCGGGGACTGAAGCTTTCTTT.